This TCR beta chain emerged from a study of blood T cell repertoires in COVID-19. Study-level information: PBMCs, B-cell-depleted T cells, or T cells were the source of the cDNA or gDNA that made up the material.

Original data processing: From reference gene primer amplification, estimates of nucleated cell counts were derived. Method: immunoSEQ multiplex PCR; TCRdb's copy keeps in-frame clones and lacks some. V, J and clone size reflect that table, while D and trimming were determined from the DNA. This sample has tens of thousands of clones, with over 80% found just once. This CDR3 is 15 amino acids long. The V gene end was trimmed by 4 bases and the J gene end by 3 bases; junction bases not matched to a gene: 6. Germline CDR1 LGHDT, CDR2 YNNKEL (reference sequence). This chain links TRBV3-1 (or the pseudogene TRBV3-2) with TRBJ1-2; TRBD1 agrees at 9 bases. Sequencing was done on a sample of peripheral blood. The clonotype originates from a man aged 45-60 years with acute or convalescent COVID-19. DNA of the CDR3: TGTGCCAGCAGCCCGGGGGACAGGGAGGACTATGGCTACACCTTC. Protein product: CASSPGDREDYGYTF.